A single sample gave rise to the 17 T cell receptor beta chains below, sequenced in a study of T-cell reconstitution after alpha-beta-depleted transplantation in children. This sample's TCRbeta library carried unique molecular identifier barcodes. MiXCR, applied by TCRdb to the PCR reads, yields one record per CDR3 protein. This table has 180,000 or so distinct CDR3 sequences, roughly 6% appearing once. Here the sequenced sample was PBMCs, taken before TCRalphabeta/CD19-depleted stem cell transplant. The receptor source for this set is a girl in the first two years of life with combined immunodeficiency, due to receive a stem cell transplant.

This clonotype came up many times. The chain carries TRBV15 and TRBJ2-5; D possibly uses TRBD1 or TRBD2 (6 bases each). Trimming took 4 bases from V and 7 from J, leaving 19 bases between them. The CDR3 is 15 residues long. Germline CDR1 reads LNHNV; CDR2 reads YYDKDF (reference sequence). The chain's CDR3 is CATSTGLLLGGTQYF. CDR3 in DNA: TGTGCCACCAGCACGGGACTCTTATTAGGGGGGACCCAGTACTTC.

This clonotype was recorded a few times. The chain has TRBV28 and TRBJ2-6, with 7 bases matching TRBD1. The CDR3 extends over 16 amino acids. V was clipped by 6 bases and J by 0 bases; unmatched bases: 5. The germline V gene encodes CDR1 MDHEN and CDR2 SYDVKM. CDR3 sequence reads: CASRRDSISGANVLTF. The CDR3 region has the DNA TGTGCCAGCAGACGGGACAGCATCTCTGGGGCCAACGTCCTGACTTTC. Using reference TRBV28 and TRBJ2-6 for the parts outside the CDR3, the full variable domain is DVKVTQSSRYLVKRTGEKVFLECVQDMDHENMFWYRQDPGLGLRLIYFSYDVKMKEKGDIPEGYSVSREKKERFSLILESASTNQTSMYLCASRRDSISGANVLTFGAGSRLTVL.

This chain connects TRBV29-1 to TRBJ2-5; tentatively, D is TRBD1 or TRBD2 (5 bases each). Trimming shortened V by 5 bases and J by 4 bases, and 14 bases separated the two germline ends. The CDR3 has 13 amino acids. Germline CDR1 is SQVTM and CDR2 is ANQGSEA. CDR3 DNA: TGCAGCGTTCTGGGGGTTTGGGTAGAGACCCAGTACTTC. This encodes CSVLGVWVETQYF. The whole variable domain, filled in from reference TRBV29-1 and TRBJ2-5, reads SAVISQKPSRDICQRGTSLTIQCQVDSQVTMMFWYRQQPGQSLTLIATANQGSEATYESGFVIDKFPISRPNLTFSTLTVSNMSPEDSSIYLCSVLGVWVETQYFGPGTRLLVL.

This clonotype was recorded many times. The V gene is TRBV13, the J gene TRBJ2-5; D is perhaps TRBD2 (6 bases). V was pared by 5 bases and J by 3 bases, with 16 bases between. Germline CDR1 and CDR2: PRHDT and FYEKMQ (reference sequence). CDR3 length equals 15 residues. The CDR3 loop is CASSEATRMKETQYF. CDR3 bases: TGTGCCAGCAGCGAAGCGACTAGAATGAAAGAGACCCAGTACTTC.

The CDR3 DNA follows: TGTGCCAGCAGGATCGGGGGAAACAATGAGCAGTTCTTC. This gives the protein CASRIGGNNEQFF. This chain uses TRBV2 with TRBJ2-1; maybe TRBD2 (6 bases). V lost 6 bases and J lost 5, with 11 bases in between. Germline assignment: CDR1 SNHLY and CDR2 FYNNEI. The CDR3 loop spans 13 amino acids.

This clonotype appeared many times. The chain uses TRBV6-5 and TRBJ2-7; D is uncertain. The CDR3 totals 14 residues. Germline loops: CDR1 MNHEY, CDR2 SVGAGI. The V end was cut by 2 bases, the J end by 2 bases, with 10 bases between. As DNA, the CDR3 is TGTGCCAGCAGTTACGCTGGCGAGCCCTACGAGCAGTACTTC. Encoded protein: CASSYAGEPYEQYF.

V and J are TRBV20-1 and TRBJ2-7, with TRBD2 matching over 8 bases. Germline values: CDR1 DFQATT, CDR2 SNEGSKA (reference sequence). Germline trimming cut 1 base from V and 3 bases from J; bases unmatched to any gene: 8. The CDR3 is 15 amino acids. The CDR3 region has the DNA TGCAGTGCTAGAGTGTCGGGAGGGGTGATCTACGAGCAGTACTTC. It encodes CSARVSGGVIYEQYF.

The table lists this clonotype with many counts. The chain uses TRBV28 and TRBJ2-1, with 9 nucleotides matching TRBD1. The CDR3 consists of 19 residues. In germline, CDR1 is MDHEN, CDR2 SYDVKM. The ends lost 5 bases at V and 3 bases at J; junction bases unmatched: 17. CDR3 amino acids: CASSPPGRGQGLIYNEQFF. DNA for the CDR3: TGTGCCAGCAGTCCCCCCGGACGAGGACAGGGGTTAATCTACAATGAGCAGTTCTTC.

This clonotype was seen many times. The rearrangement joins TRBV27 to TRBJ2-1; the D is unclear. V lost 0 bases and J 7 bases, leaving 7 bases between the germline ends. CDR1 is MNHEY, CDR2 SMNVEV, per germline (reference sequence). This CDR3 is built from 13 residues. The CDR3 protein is CASSLSWQNEQFF. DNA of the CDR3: TGTGCCAGCAGTTTATCGTGGCAGAATGAGCAGTTCTTC.

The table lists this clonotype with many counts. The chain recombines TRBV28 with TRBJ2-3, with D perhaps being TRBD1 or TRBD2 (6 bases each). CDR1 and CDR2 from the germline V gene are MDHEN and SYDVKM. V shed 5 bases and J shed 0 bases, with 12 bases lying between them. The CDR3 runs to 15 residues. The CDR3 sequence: CASSPVGGSTDTQYF. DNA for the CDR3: TGTGCCAGCAGTCCCGTAGGGGGGAGCACAGATACGCAGTATTTT.

The CDR3 DNA reads TGTGCCAGCTCACCACCTCAGGTCTACGAGCAGTACTTC. Translated, it gives CASSPPQVYEQYF. The chain links TRBV18 to TRBJ2-7, with no clear D. The CDR3 has 13 amino acids. Trimming removed 0 bases from V and 3 bases from J, with 6 bases in between. CDR1 and CDR2 from the germline V gene are KGHSH and LQKENI. The variable domain in full, with the rest retrieved from reference TRBV18 and TRBJ2-7, is NAGVMQNPRHLVRRRGQEARLRCSPMKGHSHVYWYRQLPEEGLKFMVYLQKENIIDESGMPKERFSAEFPKEGPSILRIQQVVRGDSAAYFCASSPPQVYEQYFGPGTRLTVT.

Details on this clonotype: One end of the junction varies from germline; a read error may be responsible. CDR3 DNA sequence: TGTGCCATCAGTTTAGGAGGAGGGAATGAGCAGTTCTTC. It translates to CAISLGGGNEQFF. The V and J genes are TRBV12-3 or TRBV12-4 and TRBJ2-1; maybe TRBD2 (6 bases). CDR3 length equals 13 residues.

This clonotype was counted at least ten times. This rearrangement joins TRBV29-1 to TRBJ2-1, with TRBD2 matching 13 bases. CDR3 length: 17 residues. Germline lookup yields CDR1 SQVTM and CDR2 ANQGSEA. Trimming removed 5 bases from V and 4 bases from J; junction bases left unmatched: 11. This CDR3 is CSVPRGTSGKYYNEQFF. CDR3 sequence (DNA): TGCAGCGTTCCCCGCGGGACTAGCGGGAAATATTACAATGAGCAGTTCTTC.

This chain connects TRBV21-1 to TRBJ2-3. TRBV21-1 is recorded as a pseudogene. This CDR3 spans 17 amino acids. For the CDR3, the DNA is TGTGCCAGCAACCCACGGGGTCTTCCTCGTCCCACAGATACGCAGTATTTT. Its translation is CASNPRGLPRPTDTQYF.

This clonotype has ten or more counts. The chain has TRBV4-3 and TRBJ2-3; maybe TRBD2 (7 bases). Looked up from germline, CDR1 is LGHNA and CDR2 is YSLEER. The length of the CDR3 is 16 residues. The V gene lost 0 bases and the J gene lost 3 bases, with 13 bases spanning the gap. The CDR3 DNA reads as TGCGCCAGCAGCCAAGACAGGGGCGGGAGAACAGATACGCAGTATTTT. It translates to CASSQDRGGRTDTQYF.

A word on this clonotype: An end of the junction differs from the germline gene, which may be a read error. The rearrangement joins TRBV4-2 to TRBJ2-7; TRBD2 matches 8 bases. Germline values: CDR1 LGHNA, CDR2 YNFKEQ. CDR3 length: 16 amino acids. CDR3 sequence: CASTQAGENRVYEQYF. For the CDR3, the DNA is TGTGCCAGCACCCAAGCGGGAGAGAACAGAGTCTACGAGCAGTACTTC.

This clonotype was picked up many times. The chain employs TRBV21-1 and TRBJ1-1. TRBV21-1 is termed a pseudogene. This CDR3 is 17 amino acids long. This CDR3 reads CASSEESGGPLNTEAFF. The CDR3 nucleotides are TGTGCCAGCAGCGAAGAATCTGGCGGACCGCTGAACACTGAAGCTTTCTTT.